This T cell receptor (beta chain) was sequenced for a study of shared clonotypes between healthy human individuals. Sequencing used immunoSEQ multiplex PCR; TCRdb keeps in-frame clones, though not all of them. The sample lists roughly 2.2 million clones, under 95% occurring once. Study-wide findings and caveats: Blood was the only sampled material, and tissue repertoires likely differ. Among the subsets, naive ones generally showed larger estimated richness than memory ones. How much donors shared clonotypes was expected to be affected by sequencing depth. Of the naive CD4 clonotypes, around 4.8% were shared across a handful of donors.

The CDR3 contains 12 residues. V was pared by 2 bases and J by 3 bases, with 4 bases between. Germline assignment: CDR1 KGHSH and CDR2 LQKENI. Details on this clone: As yet, its antigen is unknown.

The chain couples TRBV18 to TRBJ1-2; D is unclear. The specimen was naive CD4+ T cells from PBMCs. Specified subset: CD45RA+ positively selected. The TCR originated in a man aged 18 to 30 in good health. Some clones in this sample may be carry-over from other donors' samples. CDR3 in amino acids: CASSPGYYGYTF. DNA for the CDR3: TGTGCCAGCTCACCAGGGTACTATGGCTACACCTTC.